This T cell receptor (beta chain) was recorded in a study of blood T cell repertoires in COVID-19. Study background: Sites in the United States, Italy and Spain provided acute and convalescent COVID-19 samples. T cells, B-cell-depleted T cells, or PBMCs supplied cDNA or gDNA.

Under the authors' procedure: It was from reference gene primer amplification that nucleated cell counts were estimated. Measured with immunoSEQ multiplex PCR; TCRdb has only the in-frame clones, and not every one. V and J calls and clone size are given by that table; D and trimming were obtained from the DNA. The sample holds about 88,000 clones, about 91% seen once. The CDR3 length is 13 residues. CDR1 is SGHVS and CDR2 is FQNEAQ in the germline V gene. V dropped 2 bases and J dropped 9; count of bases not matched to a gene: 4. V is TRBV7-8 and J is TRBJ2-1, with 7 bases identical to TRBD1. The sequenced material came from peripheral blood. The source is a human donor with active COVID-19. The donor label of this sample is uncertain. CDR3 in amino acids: CASSLTGDREQFF. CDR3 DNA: TGTGCCAGCAGCTTAACAGGGGACCGTGAGCAGTTCTTC.